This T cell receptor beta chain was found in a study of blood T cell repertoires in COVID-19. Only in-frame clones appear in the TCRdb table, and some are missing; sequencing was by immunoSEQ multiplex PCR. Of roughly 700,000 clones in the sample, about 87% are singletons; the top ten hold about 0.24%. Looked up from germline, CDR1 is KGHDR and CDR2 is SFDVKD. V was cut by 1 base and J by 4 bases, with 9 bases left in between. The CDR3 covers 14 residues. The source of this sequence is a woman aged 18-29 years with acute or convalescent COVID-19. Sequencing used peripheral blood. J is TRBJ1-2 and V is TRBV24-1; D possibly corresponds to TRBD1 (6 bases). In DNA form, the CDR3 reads TGTGCCACCAGTGATTTAGTACAGGGCTATGGCTACACCTTC. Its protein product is CATSDLVQGYGYTF.